This T cell receptor (beta chain) is drawn from a study of T-cell memory formation after mild COVID-19. Study results and limitations: There was a balanced CD4/CD8 profile in clones contracting day 15 to 85, and later expanders leaned CD4+. Cross-reactive memory seemingly joined, as some responding clones were found in pre-infection memory. Nothing confirmed that second-wave clones peaking on day 37 were specific for SARS-CoV-2.

TCRdb fed the 5' RACE reads into MiXCR, producing one record per CDR3 protein. Of a few hundred thousand distinct CDR3 sequences listed, about 10% are singletons. In this sample, this clonotype turned up a few times. Its cognate antigen is unknown. V trimming: 6 bases; J trimming: 4 bases; junction bases outside the gene matches: 7. Germline CDR1 and CDR2: SEHNR and FQNEAQ (reference sequence). The CDR3 is made up of 15 amino acids. The J gene is TRBJ2-3, the V gene TRBV7-9; 10 bases line up with TRBD2. Input material: PBMCs or a T cell subset sorted from them (not recorded which). This clonotype was obtained from a young man who had mild COVID-19 (a few samples of this study predate the infection). Cell type and time point are not known. CDR3 sequence: CASRRLAGGPDTQYF. CDR3 nucleotides: TGTGCCAGCAGACGACTAGCGGGCGGTCCAGATACGCAGTATTTT.